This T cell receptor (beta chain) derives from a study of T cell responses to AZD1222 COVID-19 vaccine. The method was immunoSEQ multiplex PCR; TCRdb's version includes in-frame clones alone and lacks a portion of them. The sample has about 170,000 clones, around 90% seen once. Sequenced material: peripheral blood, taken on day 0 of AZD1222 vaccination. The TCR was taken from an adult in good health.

The CDR3 sequence: CASSPREGMNTEAFF. Here the CDR3 DNA reads TGTGCCAGCAGCCCTCGAGAGGGGATGAACACTGAAGCTTTCTTT. The chain joins TRBV9 to TRBJ1-1, with a weak D call TRBD1 (5 bases). Trimming shortened V by 4 bases and J by 0 bases, and 13 bases separated the two germline ends. Germline lookup yields CDR1 SGDLS and CDR2 YYNGEE. The CDR3 runs to 15 residues.